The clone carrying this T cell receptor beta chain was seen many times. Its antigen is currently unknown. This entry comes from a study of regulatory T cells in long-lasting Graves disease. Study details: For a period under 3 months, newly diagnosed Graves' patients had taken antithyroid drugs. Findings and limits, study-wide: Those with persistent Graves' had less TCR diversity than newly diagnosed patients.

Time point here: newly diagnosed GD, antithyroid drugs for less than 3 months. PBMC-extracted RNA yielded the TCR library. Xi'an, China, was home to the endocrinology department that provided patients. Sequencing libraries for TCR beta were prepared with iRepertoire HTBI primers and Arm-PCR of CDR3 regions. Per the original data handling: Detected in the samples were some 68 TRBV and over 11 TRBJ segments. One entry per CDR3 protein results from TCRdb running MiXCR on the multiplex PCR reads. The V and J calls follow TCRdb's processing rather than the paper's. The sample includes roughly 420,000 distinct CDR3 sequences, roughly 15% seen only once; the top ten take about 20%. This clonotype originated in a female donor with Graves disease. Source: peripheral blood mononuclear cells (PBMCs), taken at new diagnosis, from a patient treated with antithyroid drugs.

The CDR3, as DNA: TGCAGTGCTACAGGGGGCTCGGGTGAAGCTTTCTTT. The encoded protein is CSATGGSGEAFF. J is TRBJ1-1 and V is TRBV20-1; 8 nucleotides match TRBD1. Germline V CDR1 and CDR2: DFQATT, SNEGSKA (reference sequence). The CDR3 sequence is 12 residues long. V dropped 4 bases and J dropped 7; count of bases not matched to a gene: 5.